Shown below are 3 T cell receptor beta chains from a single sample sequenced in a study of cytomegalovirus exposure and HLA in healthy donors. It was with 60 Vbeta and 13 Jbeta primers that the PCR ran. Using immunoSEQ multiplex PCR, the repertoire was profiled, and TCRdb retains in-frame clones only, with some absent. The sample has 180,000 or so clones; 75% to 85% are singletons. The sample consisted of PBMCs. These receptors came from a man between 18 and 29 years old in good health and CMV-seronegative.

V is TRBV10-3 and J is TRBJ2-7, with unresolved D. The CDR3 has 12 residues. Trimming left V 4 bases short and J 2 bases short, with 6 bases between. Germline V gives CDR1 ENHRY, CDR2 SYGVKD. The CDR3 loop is CAISAQTYEQYF. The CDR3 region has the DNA TGTGCCATCAGTGCCCAGACCTACGAGCAGTACTTC.

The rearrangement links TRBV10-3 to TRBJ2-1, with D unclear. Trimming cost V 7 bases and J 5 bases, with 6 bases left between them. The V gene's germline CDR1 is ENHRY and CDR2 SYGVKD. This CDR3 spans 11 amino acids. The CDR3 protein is CAIKSDNEQFF. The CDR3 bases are TGTGCCATCAAATCCGACAATGAGCAGTTCTTC.

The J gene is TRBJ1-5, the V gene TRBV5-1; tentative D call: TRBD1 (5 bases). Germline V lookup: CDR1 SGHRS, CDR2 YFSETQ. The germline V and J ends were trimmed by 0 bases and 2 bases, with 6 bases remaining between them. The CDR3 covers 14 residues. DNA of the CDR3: TGCGCCAGCAGCTTGGAAGGGGGCAATCAGCCCCAGCATTTT. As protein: CASSLEGGNQPQHF.